The present entry profiles one T cell receptor beta chain with its context. Its antigen remains unidentified. The entry originates in a study of blood T cells in healthy people across ages. Study details: Template switching caught about one barcoded beta molecule for each two T cells.

Total RNA extraction produced at least 5.5 micrograms (per sample) for the study. With a J-beta primer mix and a sample-barcoded 5' primer, a second PCR ran about 6 to 11 cycles. TCRdb redid the calling of the 5' RACE reads with MiXCR, one entry per CDR3 protein. This sample has approximately 2,000,000 distinct CDR3 sequences, with approximately 39% found just once. V lost 2 bases and J 0 bases, leaving 9 bases between the germline ends. The germline gives CDR1 SGHKS, CDR2 YYEKEE (reference sequence). CDR3 length equals 16 residues. Findings and limits, study-wide: Investigators viewed diversity estimates from one million T cells as underestimates, the study reported. Long-lived donors had more naive CD4+ cells and higher diversity than aged donors.

The chain uses TRBV5-5 and TRBJ2-6, with a weak D call TRBD1 (6 bases). Sequencing was done on a sample of blood. The receptor's source is a human donor in good health. CDR3 nucleotides: TGTGCCAGCAGCTTCTTAGGGGGCTCTGGGGCCAACGTCCTGACTTTC. Amino acids: CASSFLGGSGANVLTF.